This TCR beta chain derives from a study of cytotoxic CD8 clonotypes in ibrutinib-treated CLL. About the study: The taking of response samples occurred after a median about 13 months of treatment, with a range of 6 to 36.

TCRdb keeps only in-frame clones here, not all; method: immunoSEQ multiplex PCR. The repertoire holds around 140,000 clones, with around three quarters as singletons. In regard to this clone: Its antigen is currently unknown.

Whole-study findings and limits: Patients with sustained remission and those progressing were sampled at differing times. Baseline levels of clonality went above those of age-matched healthy donors and moved with circulating CD8+ T-cell counts.

Material: PBMCs, obtained after 12 months of ibrutinib treatment. This TCR was sampled from a human donor with chronic lymphocytic leukemia.

The CDR3 spells CASSLQGMASYEQYF. The DNA of the CDR3 is TGTGCCAGCAGTTTACAGGGGATGGCCTCCTACGAGCAGTACTTC. V is TRBV5-6 and J is TRBJ2-7; 7 nucleotides match TRBD1. V trimming: 5 bases; J trimming: 0 bases; junction bases outside the gene matches: 8. CDR1 SGHDT and CDR2 YYEEEE come from the germline V gene. There are 15 residues in the CDR3.